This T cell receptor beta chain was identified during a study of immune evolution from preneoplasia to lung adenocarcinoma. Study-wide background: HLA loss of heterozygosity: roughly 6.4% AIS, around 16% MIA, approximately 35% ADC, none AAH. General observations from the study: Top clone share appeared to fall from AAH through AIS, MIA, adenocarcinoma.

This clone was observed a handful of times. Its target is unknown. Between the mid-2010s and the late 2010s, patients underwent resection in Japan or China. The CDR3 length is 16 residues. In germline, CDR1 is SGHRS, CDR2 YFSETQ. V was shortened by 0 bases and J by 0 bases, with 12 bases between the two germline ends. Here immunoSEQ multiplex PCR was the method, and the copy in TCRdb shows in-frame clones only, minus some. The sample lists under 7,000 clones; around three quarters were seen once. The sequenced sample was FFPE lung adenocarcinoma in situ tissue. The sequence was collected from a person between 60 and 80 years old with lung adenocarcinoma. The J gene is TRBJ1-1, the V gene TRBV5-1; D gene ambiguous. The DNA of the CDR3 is TGCGCCAGCAGCTTGGCCGAGGAGGCGGTGAACACTGAAGCTTTCTTT. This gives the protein CASSLAEEAVNTEAFF.